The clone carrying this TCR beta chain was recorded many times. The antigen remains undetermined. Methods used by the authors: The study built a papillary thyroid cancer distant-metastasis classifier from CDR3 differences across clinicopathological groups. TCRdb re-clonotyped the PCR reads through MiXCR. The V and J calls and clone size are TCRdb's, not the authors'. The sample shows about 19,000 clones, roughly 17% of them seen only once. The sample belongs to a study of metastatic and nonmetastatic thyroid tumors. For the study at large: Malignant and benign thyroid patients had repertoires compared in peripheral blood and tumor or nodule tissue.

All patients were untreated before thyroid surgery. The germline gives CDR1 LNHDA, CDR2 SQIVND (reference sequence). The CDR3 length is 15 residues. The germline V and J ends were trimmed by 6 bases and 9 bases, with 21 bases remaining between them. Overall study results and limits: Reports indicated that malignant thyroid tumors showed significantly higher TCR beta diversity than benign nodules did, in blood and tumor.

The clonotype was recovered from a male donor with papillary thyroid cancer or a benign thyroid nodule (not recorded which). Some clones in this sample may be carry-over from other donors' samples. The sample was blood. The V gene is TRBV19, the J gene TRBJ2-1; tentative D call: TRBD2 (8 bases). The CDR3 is CASSRSGGGLGEQFF. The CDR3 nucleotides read TGTGCCAGTAGCCGCTCGGGAGGGGGCTTGGGTGAGCAGTTCTTC.